A selection of T cell receptor beta chains follows, all from one sample in a study of a mutant IDH1 vaccine in newly diagnosed glioma. The data were produced by immunoSEQ multiplex PCR, yet TCRdb's version contains in-frame clones alone and is incomplete. The sample consists of 75,000 to 95,000 clones, approximately 89% of them appearing once. Their antigens remain unidentified. The sample here was PBMCs, taken from a glioma patient whose treatment included an IDH1 peptide vaccine. Source of these receptors: a woman between 45 and 60 years old with glioma. CDR3s include the opening cysteine and the closing phenylalanine or tryptophan. Fields, in order: D gene, clone size, J gene, V gene, CDR3 DNA, CDR3 protein. A D gene is named only where the DNA matches it firmly. Clone size is shown for a subset of rows, as once, few, many or a class of expanded clone.

D: NA
size: NA
J: TRBJ1-6
V: TRBV11-2
DNA: TGTGCCAGCAGCTATCGACTGGGGTCAGGGAGGGATCGTTCACCCCTCCACTTT
CDR3: CASSYRLGSGRDRSPLHF

D: NA
size: once
J: TRBJ2-2
V: TRBV11-1
DNA: TGTGCCAGCAGCTCCTATAACACCGGGGAGCTGTTTTTT
CDR3: CASSSYNTGELFF

D: NA
size: NA
J: TRBJ2-7
V: TRBV7-3
DNA: TGTGCCAGCAGCTTAACCGGGGACGGACCCTACGAGCAGTACTTC
CDR3: CASSLTGDGPYEQYF

D: TRBD2
size: NA
J: TRBJ2-7
V: TRBV10-1
DNA: TGCGCCAGCAGTGACCAGCGGGAGGCCTCCTACGAGCAGTACTTC
CDR3: CASSDQREASYEQYF

D: NA
size: once
J: TRBJ2-2
V: TRBV7-8
DNA: TGTGCCAGCAGTGCCCTCAGGATCAACACCGGGGAGCTGTTTTTT
CDR3: CASSALRINTGELFF

D: TRBD1
size: NA
J: TRBJ1-4
V: TRBV5-1
DNA: TGCGCCAGCAGCTTGGATCACAGGGGGCGCGGTAATGAAAAACTGTTTTTT
CDR3: CASSLDHRGRGNEKLFF

D: NA
size: NA
J: TRBJ2-3
V: TRBV7-9
DNA: TGTGCCAGCAGCCCGGCAGGATTTGGAGATACGCAGTATTTT
CDR3: CASSPAGFGDTQYF

D: NA
size: NA
J: TRBJ2-6
V: TRBV9
DNA: TGTGCCAGCAGCGAAAGAGGGTCGGGGGCCAACGTCCTGACTTTC
CDR3: CASSERGSGANVLTF

D: TRBD1
size: NA
J: TRBJ2-7
V: TRBV11-2
DNA: TGTGCCAGCAGCTTATCACAGGGGGACTGGGGCGAGCAGTACTTC
CDR3: CASSLSQGDWGEQYF

D: NA
size: NA
J: TRBJ1-3
V: TRBV18
DNA: TGTGCCAGCTCAAGGCCGGGCAGCGCAGGAAACACCATATATTTT
CDR3: CASSRPGSAGNTIYF

D: TRBD1
size: once
J: TRBJ2-3
V: TRBV5-1
DNA: TGCGCCAGCTCACGAGGACAGGGGACGGATACGCAGTATTTT
CDR3: CASSRGQGTDTQYF

D: TRBD2
size: NA
J: TRBJ2-6
V: TRBV7-6
DNA: TGTGCCAGCAGCTTAGCGTGGGCTAGCGGGAGCTCTGGGGCCAACGTCCTGACTTTC
CDR3: CASSLAWASGSSGANVLTF

D: NA
size: NA
J: TRBJ2-1
V: TRBV28
DNA: TGTGCCAGCAGTGTGGCAGGGAAGACCTACAATGAGCAGTTCTTC
CDR3: CASSVAGKTYNEQFF

D: TRBD1
size: NA
J: TRBJ2-7
V: TRBV28
DNA: TGTGCCAGCACCGAATTATTGGGACAGGGTAACTACGAGCAGTACTTC
CDR3: CASTELLGQGNYEQYF

D: NA
size: few
J: TRBJ1-5
V: TRBV28
DNA: TGTGCCAGCAGTTTATTATACGGACTTCAGCCCCAGCATTTT
CDR3: CASSLLYGLQPQHF

D: TRBD1
size: NA
J: TRBJ2-5
V: TRBV5-1
DNA: TGCGCCAGCAGCTTCGGACAGGGCCAAGAGACCCAGTACTTC
CDR3: CASSFGQGQETQYF

D: NA
size: few
J: TRBJ1-2
V: TRBV28
DNA: TGTGCCAGCAGTTTAAGGCTTTATGGCTACACCTTC
CDR3: CASSLRLYGYTF

D: NA
size: few
J: TRBJ1-1
V: TRBV5-1
DNA: TGCGCCAGCAGCTTGGAGGCTCAGAACACTGAAGCTTTCTTT
CDR3: CASSLEAQNTEAFF

D: TRBD2
size: NA
J: TRBJ2-3
V: TRBV11-2
DNA: TGTGCCAGCAGATGGGCGGGAGGGGAAGATACGCAGTATTTT
CDR3: CASRWAGGEDTQYF

D: NA
size: once
J: TRBJ1-1
V: TRBV30
DNA: TGTGCCTGGACCCGACTGGTGGACACTGAAGCTTTCTTT
CDR3: CAWTRLVDTEAFF

D: NA
size: NA
J: TRBJ1-1
V: TRBV19
DNA: TGTGCCAGTAGTACCCGTGAGGTTTATCCGAACACTGAAGCTTTCTTT
CDR3: CASSTREVYPNTEAFF

D: TRBD1
size: NA
J: TRBJ1-2
V: TRBV6-5
DNA: TGTGCCAGCAGGAAAAGGGACAGAGCTAACTATGGCTACACCTTC
CDR3: CASRKRDRANYGYTF

D: NA
size: NA
J: TRBJ1-1
V: TRBV10-1
DNA: TGCGCCAGCAGTGTGCGGAACACTGAAGCTTTCTTT
CDR3: CASSVRNTEAFF

D: TRBD1
size: NA
J: TRBJ2-7
V: TRBV7-9
DNA: TGTGCCAGCAGCTTCCCCGGGACAGGAAACTACGAGCAGTACTTC
CDR3: CASSFPGTGNYEQYF

D: TRBD1
size: NA
J: TRBJ1-1
V: TRBV5-1
DNA: TGCGCCAGCAGCGCCCGACAGGGAACGAACACTGAAGCTTTCTTT
CDR3: CASSARQGTNTEAFF

D: TRBD2
size: NA
J: TRBJ2-1
V: TRBV7-8
DNA: TGTGCCAGCAGCCCAGTTTTGGCCTTTAGCGGGAGCTACAATGAGCAGTTCTTC
CDR3: CASSPVLAFSGSYNEQFF

D: NA
size: once
J: TRBJ2-3
V: TRBV7-8
DNA: TGTGCCAGCAGGCTTAGCCCGATTGGGCGCACAGATACGCAGTATTTT
CDR3: CASRLSPIGRTDTQYF

D: TRBD2
size: NA
J: TRBJ2-7
V: TRBV6-1
DNA: TGTGCCAGCAGTGAAGCGGCTAGCGGGAGGGCCACGCAGCAGTACTTC
CDR3: CASSEAASGRATQQYF

D: TRBD1
size: NA
J: TRBJ1-2
V: TRBV6-5
DNA: TGTGCCAGCAGCTACGGACAGGGAACCTATGGCTACACCTTC
CDR3: CASSYGQGTYGYTF

D: TRBD2
size: NA
J: TRBJ2-7
V: TRBV7-3
DNA: TGTGCCAGCAGTCTTCTAGCGGGAGACCACTACGAGCAGTACTTC
CDR3: CASSLLAGDHYEQYF

D: NA
size: NA
J: TRBJ2-5
V: TRBV7-2
DNA: TGTGCCAGCAGCTTAGGGGTAGCGCTAGGTCAGGAGACCCAGTACTTC
CDR3: CASSLGVALGQETQYF

D: NA
size: NA
J: TRBJ2-6
V: TRBV19
DNA: TGTGCCAGTAGTTGGTCTGGGGCTGGGGCCAACGTCCTGACTTTC
CDR3: CASSWSGAGANVLTF

D: TRBD1
size: NA
J: TRBJ1-2
V: TRBV5-5
DNA: TGTGCCAGCAGCTCCTCTGGGACAGCTTATGGCTACACCTTC
CDR3: CASSSSGTAYGYTF

D: TRBD2
size: once
J: TRBJ2-1
V: TRBV7-8
DNA: TGTGCCAGCAGCTCGCGGGGACTAGCGGAAAATACCGGGCACAATGAGCAGTTCTTC
CDR3: CASSSRGLAENTGHNEQFF

D: TRBD1
size: NA
J: TRBJ2-1
V: TRBV11-2
DNA: TGTGCCAGCAGCTTAGTGGACAGGGGTACCCATGAGCAGTTCTTC
CDR3: CASSLVDRGTHEQFF

D: NA
size: NA
J: TRBJ2-7
V: TRBV5-1
DNA: TGCGCCAGCAGCTTGACTAACTCCTACGAGCAGTACTTC
CDR3: CASSLTNSYEQYF

D: NA
size: NA
J: TRBJ1-6
V: TRBV30
DNA: TGTGCCTGGAGTACACAAAATAATTCACCCCTCCACTTT
CDR3: CAWSTQNNSPLHF

D: NA
size: NA
J: TRBJ2-2
V: TRBV7-9
DNA: TGTGCCAGCAGCTTAGATCCTCGCAGCGGGGAGCTGTTTTTT
CDR3: CASSLDPRSGELFF

D: NA
size: NA
J: TRBJ2-6
V: TRBV2
DNA: TGTGCCAGCAGTGAAGACGTGAACTCTGGGGCCAACGTCCTGACTTTC
CDR3: CASSEDVNSGANVLTF

D: TRBD1
size: NA
J: TRBJ1-2
V: TRBV27
DNA: TGTGCCAGCAGTAGGGACAGGGGGGGGTATGGCTACACCTTC
CDR3: CASSRDRGGYGYTF

D: NA
size: once
J: TRBJ2-3
V: TRBV6-5
DNA: TGTGCCAGCAGTACCGGATTAGATACGCAGTATTTT
CDR3: CASSTGLDTQYF

D: NA
size: NA
J: TRBJ2-3
V: TRBV19
DNA: TGTGCCAGTAGTAGTGACTTCGGGGGCGATACGCAGTATTTT
CDR3: CASSSDFGGDTQYF

D: NA
size: NA
J: TRBJ1-5
V: TRBV27
DNA: TGTGCCAGCAGCCTGGACGGATATCAGCCCCAGCATTTT
CDR3: CASSLDGYQPQHF

D: TRBD1
size: NA
J: TRBJ2-1
V: TRBV5-1
DNA: TGCGCCAGCAGCCCCCGGGACAGGGAAATGGGGAATGAGCAGTTCTTC
CDR3: CASSPRDREMGNEQFF

D: TRBD2
size: NA
J: TRBJ2-7
V: TRBV2
DNA: TGTGCCAGCAGGGACGGACTAGCGGTATCCTACGAGCAGTACTTC
CDR3: CASRDGLAVSYEQYF

D: NA
size: NA
J: TRBJ2-5
V: TRBV7-3
DNA: TGTGCCAGCAGCCCAGGGGCAGGGGCCCAAGAGACCCAGTACTTC
CDR3: CASSPGAGAQETQYF

D: NA
size: NA
J: TRBJ2-7
V: TRBV5-4
DNA: TGTGCCAGCAGCCCCTCTCCCGGTTTAGGGCCCTCCTACGAGCAGTACTTC
CDR3: CASSPSPGLGPSYEQYF

D: NA
size: NA
J: TRBJ1-1
V: TRBV5-4
DNA: TGTGCCAGCGGCGAGGGAGACCGGACTGAAGCTTTCTTT
CDR3: CASGEGDRTEAFF

D: TRBD2
size: NA
J: TRBJ2-1
V: TRBV30
DNA: TGTGCCTGGAGACCTATAGCGGGAGGGCCGAATGAGCAGTTCTTC
CDR3: CAWRPIAGGPNEQFF

D: NA
size: NA
J: TRBJ2-2
V: TRBV18
DNA: TGTGCCAGCTCACCAGAGGTGGCCGGGGAGCTGTTTTTT
CDR3: CASSPEVAGELFF

D: TRBD2
size: NA
J: TRBJ2-3
V: TRBV6-6
DNA: TGTGCCAGCAGTTGGGGGACTAGCGGGCCCACAGATACGCAGTATTTT
CDR3: CASSWGTSGPTDTQYF

D: NA
size: NA
J: TRBJ2-7
V: TRBV7-9
DNA: TGTGCCAGCAGCTTAACGGGCTCTCCTTTCTCCTACGAGCAGTACTTC
CDR3: CASSLTGSPFSYEQYF

D: TRBD2
size: NA
J: TRBJ2-3
V: TRBV5-1
DNA: TGCGCCAGCAGCTCGGGACTAGCGGGAGGTGGGGATACGCAGTATTTT
CDR3: CASSSGLAGGGDTQYF

D: NA
size: NA
J: TRBJ2-1
V: TRBV6-1
DNA: TGTGCCAGCAGGGGCCCCAGCTCCTACAATGAGCAGTTCTTC
CDR3: CASRGPSSYNEQFF

D: NA
size: NA
J: TRBJ2-2
V: TRBV12-2
DNA: TGTGCAAGTCGCTTAGAGGATGGGCGGAGACCAGCGGAGGACGGGGAGCTGTTTTTT
CDR3: CASRLEDGRRPAEDGELFF

D: NA
size: NA
J: TRBJ1-6
V: TRBV30
DNA: TGTGCCTGGAGTGACGGGGGAAATTCACCCCTCCACTTT
CDR3: CAWSDGGNSPLHF

D: NA
size: few
J: TRBJ1-1
V: TRBV29-1
DNA: TGCAGCGTTGGAAGGGGGGCGAACACTGAAGCTTTCTTT
CDR3: CSVGRGANTEAFF

D: NA
size: NA
J: TRBJ2-5
V: TRBV7-6
DNA: TGTGCCAGCAGCTCACGGGGGCAAGAGACCCAGTACTTC
CDR3: CASSSRGQETQYF